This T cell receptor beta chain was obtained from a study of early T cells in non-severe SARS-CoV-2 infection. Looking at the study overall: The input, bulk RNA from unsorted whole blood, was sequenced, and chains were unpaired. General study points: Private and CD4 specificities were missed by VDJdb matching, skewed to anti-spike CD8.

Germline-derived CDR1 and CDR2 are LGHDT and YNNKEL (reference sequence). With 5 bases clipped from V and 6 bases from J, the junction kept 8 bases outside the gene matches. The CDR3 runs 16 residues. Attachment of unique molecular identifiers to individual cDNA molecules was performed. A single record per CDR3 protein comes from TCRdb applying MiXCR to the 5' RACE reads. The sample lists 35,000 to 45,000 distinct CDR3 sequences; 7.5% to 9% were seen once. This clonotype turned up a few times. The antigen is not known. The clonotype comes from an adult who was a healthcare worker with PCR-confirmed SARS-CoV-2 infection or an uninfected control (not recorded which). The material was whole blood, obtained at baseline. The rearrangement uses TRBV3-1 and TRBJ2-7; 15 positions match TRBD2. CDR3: CASSSRTSGGVPEQYF. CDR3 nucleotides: TGTGCCAGCAGCTCTAGGACTAGCGGGGGGGTCCCCGAGCAGTACTTC.